The 22 T cell receptor beta chains below come from one sample, sequenced in a study of response to subunit inactivated influenza vaccine (dated by TCRdb to between 2017 and 2018). The library was generated by RT-PCR. Sequenced on an Illumina HiSeq 2500. TCRdb applied fastp at Q25 and MiXCR to the public reads, then kept only in-frame beta chains. Here each entry gathers all rows of one CDR3 protein and keeps the most common genes and DNA. In all, the sample holds about 520,000 distinct CDR3 sequences, and more than 7% of those were seen once. The ten largest make up less than 15% of the sample. The sequences come from PBMCs from blood, collected roughly 24 months after vaccination. These receptors originate from a man aged 50-75 years who received an inactivated influenza vaccine. Donor details come from another sample of the same person, matched by shared clones.

This clonotype showed up many times. V and J are TRBV20-1 and TRBJ1-2, with D perhaps matching TRBD1 (6 bases). Trimming pared 7 bases from V and 5 bases from J, leaving 17 bases between. The CDR3 has 13 amino acids. Germline V gene sequence: CDR1 DFQATT, CDR2 SNEGSKA (reference sequence). DNA for the CDR3: TGCAGTGTTTGGTCAACAGGGATTTATGGCTACACCTTC. Its translation is CSVWSTGIYGYTF.

V gene TRBV7-2 combines with J gene TRBJ2-7; D is perhaps TRBD1 (6 bases). The germline V and J ends were trimmed by 4 bases and 4 bases, with 20 bases remaining between them. This CDR3 spans 16 amino acids. Germline CDR1 reads SGHTA; CDR2 reads FQGNSA. CDR3 protein: CASSYGVRKGDYEQYF. The CDR3 region has the DNA TGTGCCAGCAGCTACGGAGTCAGAAAGGGGGATTACGAGCAGTACTTC. Filled out from reference TRBV7-2 and TRBJ2-7, the complete variable domain reads GAGVSQSPSNKVTEKGKDVELRCDPISGHTALYWYRQSLGQGLEFLIYFQGNSAPDKSGLPSDRFSAERTGGSVSTLTIQRTQQEDSAVYLCASSYGVRKGDYEQYFGPGTRLTVT.

This clonotype has just a few counts. The chain employs TRBV5-6 and TRBJ2-4; the D is unclear. Germline-derived CDR1 and CDR2 are SGHDT and YYEEEE. The CDR3 runs to 16 residues. The ends were cut back, 0 bases at V and 4 bases at J, with 14 bases in the middle. CDR3 bases: TGTGCCAGCAGCTTGGAACCAACTCAGGCAAAAAACATTCAGTACTTC. The encoded protein is CASSLEPTQAKNIQYF.

This clonotype has only a few counts. The chain combines TRBV20-1 with TRBJ2-7; the match to TRBD1 covers 7 bases. CDR1 is DFQATT, CDR2 SNEGSKA, per germline (reference sequence). V lost 5 bases, J lost 0 bases, and 13 bases stayed unmatched. CDR3 length: 16 residues. The CDR3 coding sequence is TGCAGTGCTTCTACCGGGACAGCTAGGCACTCCTACGAGCAGTACTTC. It specifies CSASTGTARHSYEQYF.

This clonotype came up a few times. The CDR3 DNA sequence: TGTGCCACCAGTGGGGGTGGGAGGCACACCTCCTACAATGAGCAGTTCTTC. Residues: CATSGGGRHTSYNEQFF. The chain joins TRBV24-1 to TRBJ2-1; D possibly corresponds to TRBD2 (6 bases). The germline CDR1 and CDR2 sequences are KGHDR and SFDVKD. Between the trimmed V and J ends, which lost 5 bases and 0 bases, there was a span of 16 bases. The CDR3 extends over 17 amino acids.

The genes are TRBV20-1 and TRBJ2-5; D is ambiguous. CDR1 is DFQATT and CDR2 is SNEGSKA in the germline V gene (reference sequence). Trimming took off 3 bases at V and 5 bases at J, with 7 bases between the two ends. The CDR3 consists of 11 residues. This CDR3 is CSARNRETQYF. Here the CDR3 DNA reads TGCAGTGCTAGGAATCGCGAGACCCAGTACTTC.

This clonotype has more than one count but fewer than ten. The chain has TRBV5-1 and TRBJ2-5; 8 bases are a match to TRBD2. The V and J ends lost 6 bases and 2 bases, in that order; junction bases with no gene match: 9. The germline V gene has CDR1 SGHRS and CDR2 YFSETQ. The CDR3 has 15 amino acids. This chain's CDR3 is CASKRRAGVQETQYF. The DNA of the CDR3 is TGCGCCAGCAAAAGAAGAGCGGGAGTTCAAGAGACCCAGTACTTC.

The sample holds many counts of this clonotype. V is TRBV29-1 and J is TRBJ2-3, with D possibly being TRBD1 (5 bases). Germline V lookup: CDR1 SQVTM, CDR2 ANQGSEA. Trimming stripped 4 bases from V and 4 bases from J, with 12 bases between. The CDR3 loop spans 13 amino acids. In DNA form, the CDR3 reads TGCAGCGTTGGCCCAGGGTGGTCAGATACGCAGTATTTT. This translates into CSVGPGWSDTQYF.

This clonotype was observed at least ten times. V and J are TRBV12-3 or TRBV12-4 and TRBJ2-7; unclear D gene. V lost 2 bases and J lost 6, with 14 bases in between. The CDR3 loop spans 14 amino acids. The CDR3 region has the DNA TGTGCCAGCAGTTTAAAGGCGGACGGCGGCGAGCAGTACTTC. Translation gives CASSLKADGGEQYF.

The rearrangement joins TRBV10-3 to TRBJ2-5; maybe TRBD1 (7 bases). This CDR3 has 12 residues. Deletions cut 6 bases from V and 7 bases from J, with 12 bases between. Germline V gives CDR1 ENHRY, CDR2 SYGVKD. The DNA of the CDR3 is TGTGCCATCAGCAGACAGGGAGGGACCCAGTACTTC. Its protein product is CAISRQGGTQYF.

In its sample, this clonotype was seen a few times. The CDR3 loop is CASSFNGGLSEQFF. In DNA, the CDR3 is TGTGCCAGCAGTTTTAATGGGGGGCTGAGTGAGCAGTTCTTC. This chain joins TRBV12-3 or TRBV12-4 and TRBJ2-1; D assignment may be TRBD1 or TRBD2 (6 bases each). With 3 bases removed from V and 9 bases from J, the gap between germline ends came to 15 bases. The CDR3 loop spans 14 amino acids.

V and J are TRBV7-9 and TRBJ2-3; 8 positions match TRBD1. Trimming cost V 1 base and J 0 bases; bases outside gene matches: 6. Germline CDR1 and CDR2: SEHNR and FQNEAQ (reference sequence). This CDR3 is 17 amino acids long. This chain's CDR3 is CASSLGQGPLSTDTQYF. The DNA of the CDR3 is TGTGCCAGCAGCTTAGGACAGGGGCCGTTAAGCACAGATACGCAGTATTTT.

The V call is TRBV20-1, the J call TRBJ2-3, with 8 bases aligning to TRBD2. This CDR3 comprises 15 residues. Germline CDR1 reads DFQATT; CDR2 reads SNEGSKA (reference sequence). The ends lost 0 bases at V and 2 bases at J; junction bases unmatched: 4. CDR3 DNA sequence: TGCAGTGCTAGAGATCGGGGGGGTATCACAGATACGCAGTATTTT. Protein sequence: CSARDRGGITDTQYF.

This clonotype has a handful of counts. V usage is TRBV20-1 and J usage is TRBJ2-3, with D possibly TRBD2 on 5 matching bases. Germline loops: CDR1 DFQATT, CDR2 SNEGSKA (reference sequence). The CDR3 has 14 amino acids. The V and J ends lost 0 bases and 2 bases respectively, with 9 bases between them. CDR3 in DNA: TGCAGTGCTAGAGATGTACTAGACACAGATACGCAGTATTTT. Protein sequence: CSARDVLDTDTQYF.

This clonotype showed up just a few times. The chain couples TRBV7-2 to TRBJ2-1; 9 bases are shared with TRBD2. The CDR3 length is 16 residues. With V trimmed by 0 bases and J by 8 bases, 8 bases remained unmatched. Germline V gene lookup returns CDR1 SGHTA and CDR2 FQGNSA. As DNA, the CDR3 is TGTGCCAGCAGCTTAGCCCCAGGCGGGGGGGTGTATGAGCAGTTCTTC. Its protein is CASSLAPGGGVYEQFF.

This clonotype was detected many times. V and J are TRBV5-1 and TRBJ1-1, with a weak D call TRBD1 (5 bases). This CDR3 comprises 14 residues. Trimming pared 4 bases from V and 3 bases from J, leaving 13 bases between. Germline V lookup: CDR1 SGHRS, CDR2 YFSETQ. CDR3 in DNA: TGCGCCAGCAGCACGGGACGCCGGGACACTGAAGCTTTCTTT. It codes for CASSTGRRDTEAFF.

The chain uses TRBV21-1 and TRBJ1-1; the table's D call TRBD1 went unverified against the DNA. TRBV21-1 is termed a pseudogene. The CDR3 is 19 amino acids. The CDR3 nucleotides are TGTGCCAGCAGCAAAGTGCGCCTTCGACAGCGCTGCATGAACACTGAAGCTTTCTTT. Amino acid sequence: CASSKVRLRQRCMNTEAFF.

This clonotype was detected ten times or more. The CDR3 sequence is CASSVRLYNSPLHF. The CDR3 nucleotides are TGTGCCAGCAGTGTAAGGCTTTATAATTCACCCCTCCACTTT. This chain connects TRBV2 to TRBJ1-6; D remains unclear. V lost 4 bases and J 4 bases, leaving 8 bases between the germline ends. Germline V gene data show CDR1 as SNHLY and CDR2 as FYNNEI. The CDR3 totals 14 residues.

This clonotype was recorded many times. This chain's CDR3 is CASSLGDPVWESLSNQPQHF. CDR3 bases: TGTGCCAGCAGCTTAGGGGATCCGGTCTGGGAAAGTTTAAGCAATCAGCCCCAGCATTTT. The chain carries TRBV11-1 and TRBJ1-5; D not certain. Germline V lookup: CDR1 SGHAT, CDR2 FQDESV (reference sequence). This CDR3 is built from 20 residues. V was shortened by 1 base and J by 1 base, with 23 bases between the two germline ends.

The table lists this clonotype with many counts. The V and J genes are TRBV29-1 and TRBJ2-5; 7 bases fit TRBD1. The germline V gene encodes CDR1 SQVTM and CDR2 ANQGSEA. V lost 0 bases, J lost 10 bases, and 11 bases stayed unmatched. This CDR3 is built from 14 residues. CDR3: CSVEDPRHPGGQYF. CDR3 DNA: TGCAGCGTTGAAGACCCCCGACACCCAGGGGGCCAGTACTTC.

This clonotype has more than one count but fewer than ten. The CDR3 protein is CASSGLAGVETQYF. The CDR3 DNA sequence: TGTGCCAGTTCTGGGCTAGCGGGGGTTGAGACCCAGTACTTC. The chain carries TRBV27 and TRBJ2-5; TRBD2 matches 10 bases. The CDR3 is 14 amino acids. The germline V gene has CDR1 MNHEY and CDR2 SMNVEV (reference sequence). Germline trimming cut 9 bases from V and 5 bases from J; bases unmatched to any gene: 9.

The V and J genes are TRBV6-4 and TRBJ2-3, with TRBD2 identical over 7 bases. V lost 4 bases and J lost 6; bases outside the gene matches: 4. Germline V gene lookup returns CDR1 MRHNA and CDR2 SNTAGT. The CDR3 runs to 13 residues. CDR3 bases: TGTGCCAGCAGTGCTAGCGGAATGGATACGCAGTATTTT. Amino acids: CASSASGMDTQYF.